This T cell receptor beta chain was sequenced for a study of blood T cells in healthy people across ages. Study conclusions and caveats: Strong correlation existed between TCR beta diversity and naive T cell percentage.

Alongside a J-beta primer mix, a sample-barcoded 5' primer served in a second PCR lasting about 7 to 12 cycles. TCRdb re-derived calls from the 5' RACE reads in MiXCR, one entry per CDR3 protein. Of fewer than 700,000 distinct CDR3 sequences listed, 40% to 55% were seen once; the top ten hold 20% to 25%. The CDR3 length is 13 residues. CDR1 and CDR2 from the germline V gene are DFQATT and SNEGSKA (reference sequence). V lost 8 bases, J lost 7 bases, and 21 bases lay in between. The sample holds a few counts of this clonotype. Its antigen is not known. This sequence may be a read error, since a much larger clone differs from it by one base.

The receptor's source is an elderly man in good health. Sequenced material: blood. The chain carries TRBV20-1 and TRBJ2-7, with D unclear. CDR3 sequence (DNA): TGCAGTCCCCACACCAGGCAACACAATGAGCAGTACTTC. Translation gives CSPHTRQHNEQYF.